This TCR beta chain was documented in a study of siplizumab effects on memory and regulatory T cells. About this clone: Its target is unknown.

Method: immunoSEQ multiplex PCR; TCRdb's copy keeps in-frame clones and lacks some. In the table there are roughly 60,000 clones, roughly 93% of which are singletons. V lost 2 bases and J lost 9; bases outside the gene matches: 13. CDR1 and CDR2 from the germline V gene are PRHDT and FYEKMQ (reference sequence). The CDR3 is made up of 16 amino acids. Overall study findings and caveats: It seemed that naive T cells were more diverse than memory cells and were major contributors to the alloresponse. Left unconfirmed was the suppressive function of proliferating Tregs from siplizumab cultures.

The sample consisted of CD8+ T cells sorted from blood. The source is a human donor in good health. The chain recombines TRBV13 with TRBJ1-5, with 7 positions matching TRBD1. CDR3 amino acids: CASSLNGPGQLPPQHF. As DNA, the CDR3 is TGTGCCAGCAGCTTAAACGGCCCGGGACAGCTCCCGCCCCAGCATTTT.